The entry below describes one TCR beta chain. The source of the sample is a study of cytomegalovirus exposure and HLA in healthy donors. The CDR3 is made up of 15 amino acids. The germline gives CDR1 MNHEY, CDR2 SMNVEV (reference sequence). Trimming at V came to 5 bases and at J to 6 bases, leaving 9 bases not matched to a gene. Use of 60 Vbeta and 13 Jbeta primers characterized the PCR. Clones were sequenced by immunoSEQ multiplex PCR, and TCRdb holds only the in-frame ones, with some missing. The sample includes more than 70,000 clones, more than 75% of them seen just once. The clonotype comes from a man between 25 and 39 years old in good health and CMV-seropositive. Sequenced material: PBMCs. This chain uses TRBV27 with TRBJ1-2; the match to TRBD1 covers 10 bases. The CDR3 DNA follows: TGTGCCAGCAGTCCCAGACAGGGGGCAGTTAATGGCTACACCTTC. Residues: CASSPRQGAVNGYTF.